This TCR beta chain emerged from a study of blood T cell repertoires in COVID-19. Study-wide background: The United States, Italy and Spain provided the acute and convalescent COVID-19 samples.

Germline V lookup: CDR1 LGHNA, CDR2 YNFKEQ. Trimming cost V 0 bases and J 2 bases; bases outside gene matches: 12. CDR3 length: 19 amino acids. In the original analysis: Amplification with reference gene primers provided the estimates of nucleated cell counts. The repertoire was sequenced with immunoSEQ multiplex PCR; TCRdb's copy has only in-frame clones and lacks some. D and trimming come from the DNA, and the V and J calls and clone size come from that table. The profile shows over 150,000 clones, just over 90% of them singletons. The sequenced material came from peripheral blood. The chain has TRBV4-2 and TRBJ2-3; 9 positions match TRBD2. The TCR sequence derives from a man aged 18 to 29 with acute or convalescent COVID-19. The CDR3 loop reads CASSQDGVAGALITDTQYF. The CDR3, as DNA: TGTGCCAGCAGCCAAGATGGGGTAGCGGGAGCCCTAATCACAGATACGCAGTATTTT.